This TCR beta chain is from a study of T cells in Graves' hyperthyroidism and ophthalmopathy. The source material, RNA transcripts, was used to amplify TCR beta CDR3 regions. RT-PCR in the first round (using the HTBI primer set) targeted the TCR CDR3. TCRdb redid the calling of the multiplex PCR reads with MiXCR, one entry per CDR3 protein. This table has approximately 590,000 distinct CDR3 sequences, more than 15% appearing once. When ophthalmopathy did not progress within 18 months, Graves' hyperthyroidism was considered stable. This CDR3 is built from 18 residues. V lost 5 bases and J 1 base, leaving 22 bases between the germline ends. CDR1 and CDR2 (germline): PRHDT, FYEKMQ (reference sequence).

The receptor comes from a woman aged 25 to 39 with Graves' hyperthyroidism. The genes are TRBV13 and TRBJ2-3; TRBD1 or TRBD2 may be the D gene (7 bases each). The sample was blood. The CDR3 DNA follows: TGTGCCAGCAGCACCAGGCAGGGGGGGCGATCGGGCACAGATACGCAGTATTTT. Amino acid sequence: CASSTRQGGRSGTDTQYF.